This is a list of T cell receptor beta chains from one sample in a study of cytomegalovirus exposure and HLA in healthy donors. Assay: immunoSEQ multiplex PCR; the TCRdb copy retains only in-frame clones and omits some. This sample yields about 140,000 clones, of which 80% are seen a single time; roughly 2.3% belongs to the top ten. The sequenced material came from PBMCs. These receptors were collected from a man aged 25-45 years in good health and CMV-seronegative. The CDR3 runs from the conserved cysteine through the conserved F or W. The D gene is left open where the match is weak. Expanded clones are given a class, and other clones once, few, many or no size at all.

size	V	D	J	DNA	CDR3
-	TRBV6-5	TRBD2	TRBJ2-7	TGTGCCAGCAGTTACTCTGCGGGGGGAAGCTCCTACGAGCAGTACTTC	CASSYSAGGSSYEQYF
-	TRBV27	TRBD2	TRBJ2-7	TGTGCCAGCATTCCCCTAGCGGGAGGTCCCTACGAGCAGTACTTC	CASIPLAGGPYEQYF
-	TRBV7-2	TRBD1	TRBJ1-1	TGTGCCAGCAGCTATACAGGGGGCACTGAAGCTTTCTTT	CASSYTGGTEAFF
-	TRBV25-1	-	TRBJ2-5	TGTGCCAGCAGTGGAAGGCAGGCTAGCGCTCGGGAGACCCAGTACTTC	CASSGRQASARETQYF
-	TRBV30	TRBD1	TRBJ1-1	TGTGCCTGGAGTGTTGGGGACAGGGATGTTTCTGAAGCTTTCTTT	CAWSVGDRDVSEAFF
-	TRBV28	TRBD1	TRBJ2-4	TGTGCCAGCAGTTCCGCCGGGACAGGCAAAAACATTCAGTACTTC	CASSSAGTGKNIQYF
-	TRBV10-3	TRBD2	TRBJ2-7	TGTGCCACGTCGGGACTAGCGGGAGCCTACGAGCAGTACTTC	CATSGLAGAYEQYF
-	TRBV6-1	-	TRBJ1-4	TGTGCCAGCAGTGAAGCAGCGATCGGGGGGCGAAAACTGTTTTTT	CASSEAAIGGRKLFF
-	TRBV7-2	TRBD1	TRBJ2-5	TGTGCCAGCAGCTTAGTTTCTCGACAGGGGGCCCAGACCCAGTACTTC	CASSLVSRQGAQTQYF
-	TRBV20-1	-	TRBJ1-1	TGCAGTGCTAGGGGGGGTACTGAAGCTTTCTTT	CSARGGTEAFF
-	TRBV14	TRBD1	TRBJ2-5	TGTGCCAGCAGCCAGGACAGGGAGTCGATAGAGACCCAGTACTTC	CASSQDRESIETQYF
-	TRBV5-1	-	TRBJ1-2	TGCGCCAGCAGTGGCACTAACTATGGCTACACCTTC	CASSGTNYGYTF
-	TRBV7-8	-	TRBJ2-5	TGTGCCAGCAGCTTCCTTGACACCCAAGAGACCCAGTACTTC	CASSFLDTQETQYF
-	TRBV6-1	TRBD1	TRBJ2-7	TGTGCCAGTGGGACAGGGGGGCTGTTGGAGCAGTACTTC	CASGTGGLLEQYF
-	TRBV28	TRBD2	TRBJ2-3	TGTGCCAGCAGTCTTACTAGAGCGGGAGGCGAGACAGATACGCAGTATTTT	CASSLTRAGGETDTQYF
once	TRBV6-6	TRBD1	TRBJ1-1	TGTGCCAGCAGCTGGGGACAGTTGAACACTGAAGCTTTCTTT	CASSWGQLNTEAFF
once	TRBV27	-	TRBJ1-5	TGTGCCAGCAGTTCGTCAGGGTCACAGCCCCAGCATTTT	CASSSSGSQPQHF
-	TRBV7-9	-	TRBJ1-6	TGTGCCAGCAGCTTGAACGGAGTTAATTCACCCCTCCACTTT	CASSLNGVNSPLHF
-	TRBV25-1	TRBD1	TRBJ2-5	TGTGCCAGCAGTTCTCCCGGGACAGGGTCGGGGACCCAGTACTTC	CASSSPGTGSGTQYF
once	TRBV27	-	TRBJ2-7	TGTGCCAGCAGTTCCCGAGGGGGGGGAGAGGGCTTCTACGAGCAGTACTTC	CASSSRGGGEGFYEQYF
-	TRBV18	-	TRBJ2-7	TGTGCCAGCTCACCAAGGCAGGGGACCTACGAGCAGTACTTC	CASSPRQGTYEQYF
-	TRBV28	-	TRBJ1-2	TGTGCCAGCAGTTCCTGGCCAGCGGGGGGGAACTACGGCTACACCTTC	CASSSWPAGGNYGYTF
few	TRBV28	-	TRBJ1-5	TGTGCCAGCACCAAAGTTGGCGGTGGCAATCAGCCCCAGCATTTT	CASTKVGGGNQPQHF
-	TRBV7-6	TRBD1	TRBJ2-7	TGTGCCAGCAGCTTAGGGTTTGGGACAGTCTACTCCTACGAGCAGTACTTC	CASSLGFGTVYSYEQYF
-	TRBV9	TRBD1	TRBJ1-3	TGTGCCAGCAGCGCCCTTGGACAGGGTGGAAACACCATATATTTT	CASSALGQGGNTIYF
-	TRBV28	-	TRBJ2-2	TGTGCCAGCAGTTCGCGGGTTCGGACCGGGGAGCTGTTTTTT	CASSSRVRTGELFF
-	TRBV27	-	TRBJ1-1	TGTGCCAGCAGTGAACGACAGAACACTGAAGCTTTCTTT	CASSERQNTEAFF
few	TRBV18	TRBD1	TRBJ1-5	TGTGCCAGCTCAGAACAGGGGAATGGGCAGCCCCAGCATTTT	CASSEQGNGQPQHF
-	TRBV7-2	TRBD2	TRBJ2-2	TGTGCCAGCAGCCTTAGCGGGGGGGGCACCGGGGAGCTGTTTTTT	CASSLSGGGTGELFF
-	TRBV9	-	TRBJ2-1	TGTGCCAGCAGCCCCGGACCCCCGGAGGGATACAATGAGCAGTTCTTC	CASSPGPPEGYNEQFF
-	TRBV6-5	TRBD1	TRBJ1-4	TGTGCCAGCAGTTACCCGGACAGGGCTAATGAAAAACTGTTTTTT	CASSYPDRANEKLFF
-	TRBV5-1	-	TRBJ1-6	TGCGCCAGCCCTAATGGACAGCTTAATTCACCCCTCCACTTT	CASPNGQLNSPLHF
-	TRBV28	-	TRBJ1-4	TGTGCCACCGGGAATGAAAAACTGTTTTTT	CATGNEKLFF
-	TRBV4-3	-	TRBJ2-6	TGCGCCAGCAGCCAAACAGGGTTTCCCTCTGGGGCCAACGTCCTGACTTTC	CASSQTGFPSGANVLTF
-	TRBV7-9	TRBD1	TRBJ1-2	TGTGCCAGCAGCTTAGGGACAGGGAGCTACACCTTC	CASSLGTGSYTF
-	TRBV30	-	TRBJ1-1	TGTGCCTGGAGTGGACAAATGAACACTGAAGCTTTCTTT	CAWSGQMNTEAFF
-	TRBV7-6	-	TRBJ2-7	TGTGCCAGCAGCCGTAATCAGGGCTACGAGCAGTACTTC	CASSRNQGYEQYF
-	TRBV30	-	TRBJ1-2	TGTGCCTGGAGCTTAGAACCCTATGGCTACACCTTC	CAWSLEPYGYTF
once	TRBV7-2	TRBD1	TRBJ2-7	TGTGCCAGCAGTCCAACAGGACAGGCGAGCTCCTACGAGCAGTACTTC	CASSPTGQASSYEQYF